This paragraph reports one TCR beta chain. The antigen remains unidentified. TCRdb reprocessed the RT-PCR reads via MiXCR and lists one record per CDR3 protein. The table shows 500,000 to 550,000 distinct CDR3 sequences, with roughly 25% occurring only once. The sample comes from a study of response to subunit inactivated influenza vaccine. Notes on the study in general: Authors suggested that a seasonal influenza vaccination recruits few new T cells each time.

The CDR3 loop spans 15 amino acids. Trimming stripped 3 bases from V and 4 bases from J, with 13 bases between. Germline loops: CDR1 SEHNR, CDR2 FQNEAQ (reference sequence). These same records also appear under a second study, on T cells expressing NK-cell markers. That paper adds: TCR beta cDNA was generated via 5'RACE template switching incorporating UMIs. With respect to HCMV, most of the eight sequenced donors were seropositive, and one was seronegative. For several experiments, T cell sorting was restricted to the alpha-beta TCR population by means of an anti-gamma-delta TCR antibody. Several of the donors also had these clonotypes leading their CD3+CD56-NKG2C+ fraction.

The chain recombines TRBV7-9 with TRBJ2-1; tentatively, D is TRBD1 (5 bases). The TCR sequence derives from a man in his fifties or sixties who received an inactivated influenza vaccine. Sequencing used CD4+ T cells sorted from PBMCs, obtained 11 to 12 days after vaccination. CDR3 DNA: TGTGCCAGCAGCTTTGGACACCCCAGTTACAATGAGCAGTTCTTC. Protein sequence: CASSFGHPSYNEQFF.